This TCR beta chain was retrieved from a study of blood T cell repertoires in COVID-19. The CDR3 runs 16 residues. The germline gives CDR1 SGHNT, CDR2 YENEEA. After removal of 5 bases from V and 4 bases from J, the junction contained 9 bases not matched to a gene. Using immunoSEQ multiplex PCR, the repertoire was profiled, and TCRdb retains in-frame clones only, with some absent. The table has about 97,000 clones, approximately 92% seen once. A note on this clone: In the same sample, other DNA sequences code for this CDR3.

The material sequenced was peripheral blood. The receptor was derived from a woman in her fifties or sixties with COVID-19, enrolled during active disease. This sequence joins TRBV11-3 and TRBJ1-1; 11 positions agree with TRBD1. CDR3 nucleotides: TGTGCCAGCAGCGCGGACAGGGGGCCCGGTGGCACTGAAGCTTTCTTT. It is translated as CASSADRGPGGTEAFF.